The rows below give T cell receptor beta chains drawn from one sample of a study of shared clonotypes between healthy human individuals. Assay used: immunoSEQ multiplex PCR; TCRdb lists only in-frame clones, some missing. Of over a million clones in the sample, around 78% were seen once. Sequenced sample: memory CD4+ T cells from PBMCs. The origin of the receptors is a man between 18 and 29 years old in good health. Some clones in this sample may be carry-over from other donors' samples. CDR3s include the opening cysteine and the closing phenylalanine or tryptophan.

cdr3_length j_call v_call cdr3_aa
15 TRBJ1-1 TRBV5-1 CASSFSGHMNTEAFF
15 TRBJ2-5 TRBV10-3 CATSSTSGNQETQYF
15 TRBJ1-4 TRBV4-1 CASSRTRDRYEKLFF
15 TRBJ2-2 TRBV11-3 CASSLNRGITGELFF
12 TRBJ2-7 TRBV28 CASRDRAQEQYF
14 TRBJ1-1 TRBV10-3 CAIRPSMGNTEAFF
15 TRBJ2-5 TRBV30 CAWTMGLPGGETQYF
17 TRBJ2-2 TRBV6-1 CASSEKAGVVNTGELFF
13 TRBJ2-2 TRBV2 CASSVEGSGELFF
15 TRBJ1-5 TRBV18 CASSPRQEGGQPQHF
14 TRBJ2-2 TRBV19 CASSVQGGVGELFF
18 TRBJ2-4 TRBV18 CASSPSNPGQLAKNIQYF
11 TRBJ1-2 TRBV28 CASRGVGGYTF
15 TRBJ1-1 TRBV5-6 CASTNRGLGNTEAFF
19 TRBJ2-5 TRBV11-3 CASSERQGATRGTQETQYF
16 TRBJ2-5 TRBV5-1 CASSLGWGARQETQYF
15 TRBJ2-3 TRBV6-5 CASKRGLAGPDTQYF
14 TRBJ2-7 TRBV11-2 CASSLGPGVYEQYF
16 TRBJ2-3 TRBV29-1 CSVGGLAGGRTDTQYF
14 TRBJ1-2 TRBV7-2 CASSSKDRERGYTF
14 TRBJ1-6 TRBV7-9 CASSLDSYNSPLHF
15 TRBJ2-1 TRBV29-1 CSVDNGGSSKNEQFF
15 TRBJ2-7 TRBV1 CTSSQWRGRRYEQYF
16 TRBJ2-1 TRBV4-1 CASSQGASGRGNEQFF
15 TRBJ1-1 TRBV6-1 CASSEGQGMNTEAFF
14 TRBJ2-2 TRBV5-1 CASSVGTTTGELFF
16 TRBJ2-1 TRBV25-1 CASSENAGLAGNEQFF
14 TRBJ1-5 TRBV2 CASSETQGSQPQHF
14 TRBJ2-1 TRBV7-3 CASSRLVGGYEQFF
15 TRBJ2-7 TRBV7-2 CASSPTGASLYEQYF
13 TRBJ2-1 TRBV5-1 CASSFTVQGEQFF
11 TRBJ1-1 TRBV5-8 CASSLWGEAFF
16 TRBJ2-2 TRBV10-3 CAISEAARMGTGELFF
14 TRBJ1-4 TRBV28 CASSGDRGGEKLFF
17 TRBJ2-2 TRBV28 CASSPGLAGVATGELFF
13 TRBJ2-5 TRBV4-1 CASSQPDWGTQYF
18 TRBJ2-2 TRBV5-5 CASSLALGPVRGAGELFF
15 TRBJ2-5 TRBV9 CASSVAPSGQETQYF
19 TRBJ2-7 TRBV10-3 CAISGRWAGGQNQPYEQYF
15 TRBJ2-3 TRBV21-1 CASRTDRPSTDTQYF
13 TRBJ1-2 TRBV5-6 CASSFRVTAGYTF
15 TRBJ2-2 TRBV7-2 CASSLAYTPTGELFF
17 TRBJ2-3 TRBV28 CASRPNPGTGGTDTQYF
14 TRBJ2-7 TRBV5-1 CASSLELAVGEQYF
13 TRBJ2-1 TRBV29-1 CSVDVLAGNEQFF
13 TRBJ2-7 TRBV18 CASSPPSRAEQYF
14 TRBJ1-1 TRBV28 CASREDRGNTEAFF
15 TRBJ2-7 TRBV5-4 CASSLSSGIGYEQYF
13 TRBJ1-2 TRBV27 CASSRQGGYGYTF
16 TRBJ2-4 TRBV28 CASSLFTNGAKNIQYF